Following are 4 T cell receptor beta chains from one sample sequenced in a study of blood T cells in healthy people across ages. PCR was performed a second time for about 6 to 12 cycles using a sample-barcoded 5' primer and a J-beta primer mix. TCRdb re-analysed the 5' RACE reads in MiXCR, keeping a single row per CDR3 protein. The sample shows some 1.6 million distinct CDR3 sequences, almost 35% of them seen only once. Sequencing was performed on blood. These receptors were obtained from a woman in her 30s in good health.

The J gene is TRBJ1-6, the V gene TRBV28, with D possibly matching TRBD1 (5 bases). The V gene lost 6 bases and the J gene lost 6 bases, with 18 bases spanning the gap. Germline lookup yields CDR1 MDHEN and CDR2 SYDVKM. The CDR3 totals 16 residues. This CDR3 reads CASRRAGGTFNSPLHF. CDR3 in DNA: TGTGCCAGCAGACGGGCGGGAGGGACGTTTAATTCACCCCTCCACTTT.

The chain employs TRBV2 and TRBJ2-2; D uncertain. The germline gives CDR1 SNHLY, CDR2 FYNNEI. Trimming removed 4 bases from V and 5 bases from J, with 11 bases in between. The CDR3 covers 14 residues. This CDR3 is CASSVVGATGELFF. The CDR3 nucleotides are TGTGCCAGCAGTGTCGTCGGTGCGACCGGGGAGCTGTTTTTT.

This chain links TRBV5-8 with TRBJ1-6, with 7 bases lining up with TRBD1. Germline assignment: CDR1 SGHTS and CDR2 YDEGEE. V gave up 4 bases and J gave up 16 bases; unmatched junction bases: 17. The CDR3 spans 15 residues. The DNA of the CDR3 is TGTGCCAGCAGCCTGAACCACAGGGGAGGTGGCCCTCTCCACTTT. Translating gives CASSLNHRGGGPLHF. The full variable domain, rest sourced from reference TRBV5-8 and TRBJ1-6, is EAGVTQSPTHLIKTRGQQATLRCSPISGHTSVYWYQQALGLGLQFLLWYDEGEERNRGNFPPRFSGRQFPNYSSELNVNALELEDSALYLCASSLNHRGGGPLHFGNGTRLTVT.

There are many counts of this clonotype. The J gene is TRBJ2-6, the V gene TRBV7-9, with a possible D match to TRBD2 (5 bases). The CDR3 is made up of 16 amino acids. The V end lost 0 bases, the J end lost 2 bases, and 8 bases lay between the germline ends. Germline V gene lookup returns CDR1 SEHNR and CDR2 FQNEAQ (reference sequence). The CDR3 region is CASSLALGAGANVLTF. The CDR3 DNA reads as TGTGCCAGCAGCTTAGCGCTCGGGGCTGGGGCCAACGTCCTGACTTTC.